The 5 T cell receptor beta chains below come from one sample, sequenced in a study of T cell repertoires in cytomegalovirus infection. No antigen is known for these receptors. Each CDR3 protein gets one entry after TCRdb re-called the reads with MiXCR. The data hold about 130,000 distinct CDR3 sequences, with 25% to 35% observed a single time. The specimen was CD8+ T cells from cultured PBMCs, collected from culture after CMV antigen stimulation. The receptors come from a human donor in good health (CMV status not recorded). Some clones in this sample may be carry-over from other donors' samples.

The table lists this clonotype with a few counts. In DNA, the CDR3 is TGTGCCAGCAATGAGCCGGGGCGGAACTCCTACGAGCAGTACTTC. Its protein product is CASNEPGRNSYEQYF. V and J are TRBV28 and TRBJ2-7; D possibly matches TRBD1 or TRBD2 (5 bases each). The CDR3 runs to 15 residues. Germline assignment: CDR1 MDHEN and CDR2 SYDVKM. V was pared by 7 bases and J by 0 bases, with 16 bases between.

The chain links TRBV19 to TRBJ1-3, with TRBD1 as a possible D gene (5 bases). V lost 5 bases to trimming and J lost 7 bases, with 27 bases between them. Germline-derived CDR1 and CDR2 are LNHDA and SQIVND (reference sequence). The CDR3 has 18 residues. CDR3 sequence reads: CASSLRPPGRSSRNTIYF. The CDR3 DNA reads TGTGCCAGTAGTCTTCGTCCACCGGGACGGAGCTCTCGGAACACCATATATTTT.

This chain uses TRBV7-8 with TRBJ1-6, with 9 bases fitting TRBD1. J lost 11 bases, V lost 1 base, and 6 bases had no gene match. Germline values: CDR1 SGHVS, CDR2 FQNEAQ. The CDR3 sequence is 15 residues long. For the CDR3, the DNA is TGTGCCAGCAGCTTAGGGGGACAGGGTCAACCACCCCTCCACTTT. As protein: CASSLGGQGQPPLHF.

The chain joins TRBV19 to TRBJ2-2; TRBD1 matches 8 bases. Germline assignment: CDR1 LNHDA and CDR2 SQIVND (reference sequence). V shed 5 bases and J 4 bases; nucleotides not matched to a gene: 3. The CDR3 consists of 14 residues. CDR3 region: CASSPTGVTGELFF. CDR3 nucleotide sequence: TGTGCCAGTAGTCCGACAGGGGTCACCGGGGAGCTGTTTTTT.

The table lists this clonotype with a few counts. The V and J genes are TRBV6-2 or TRBV6-3 and TRBJ2-7; 8 bases match TRBD2. The CDR3 length is 16 residues. J gave up 5 bases and V 4 bases, and 13 bases lay outside the gene matches. Per the germline V gene, CDR1 is MNHEY and CDR2 is SVGEGT. The CDR3 sequence: CASSSIRLANFNEQYF. Here the CDR3 DNA reads TGTGCCAGCAGTTCGATACGACTAGCGAACTTCAACGAGCAGTACTTC.